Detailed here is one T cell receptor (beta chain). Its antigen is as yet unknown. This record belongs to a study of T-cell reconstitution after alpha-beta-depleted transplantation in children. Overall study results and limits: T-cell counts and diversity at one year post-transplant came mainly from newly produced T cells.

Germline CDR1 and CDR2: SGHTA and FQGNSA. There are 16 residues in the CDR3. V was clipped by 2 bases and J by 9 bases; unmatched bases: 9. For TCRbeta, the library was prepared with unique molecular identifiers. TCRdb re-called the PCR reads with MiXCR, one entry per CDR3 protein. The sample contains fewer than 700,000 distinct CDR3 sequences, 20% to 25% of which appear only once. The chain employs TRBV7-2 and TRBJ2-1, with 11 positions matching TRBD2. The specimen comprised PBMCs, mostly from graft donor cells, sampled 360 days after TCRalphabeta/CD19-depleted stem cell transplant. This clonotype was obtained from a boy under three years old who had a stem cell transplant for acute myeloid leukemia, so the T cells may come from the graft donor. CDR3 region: CASSLSGSGGAFEQFF. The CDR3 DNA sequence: TGTGCCAGCAGCTTATCGGGTAGCGGGGGGGCTTTTGAGCAGTTCTTC.